These 26 T cell receptor beta chains came from one sample sequenced in a study of response to subunit inactivated influenza vaccine. TCRdb reprocessed the RT-PCR reads with MiXCR, giving one entry per CDR3 protein. The sample holds 540,000 or so distinct CDR3 sequences, about an eighth seen once. Sequences were derived from PBMCs from blood, sampled around seven weeks after vaccination. These TCRs come from a man in his forties or fifties who received an inactivated influenza vaccine.

The V gene is TRBV20-1, the J gene TRBJ1-1, with D uncertain. The CDR3 runs to 11 residues. Trimming took 2 bases from V and 2 from J, leaving 3 bases between them. The germline gives CDR1 DFQATT, CDR2 SNEGSKA (reference sequence). The CDR3 DNA sequence: TGCAGTGCTAGATTCAACACTGAAGCTTTCTTT. Encoded protein: CSARFNTEAFF.

The chain carries TRBV20-1 and TRBJ2-5, with D possibly TRBD2 on 5 matching bases. The CDR3 extends over 14 amino acids. The ends were cut back, 3 bases at V and 2 bases at J, with 13 bases in the middle. Germline values: CDR1 DFQATT, CDR2 SNEGSKA (reference sequence). The DNA for the CDR3 is TGCAGTGCTAGTGAACCGGGGATACAAGAGACCCAGTACTTC. Protein: CSASEPGIQETQYF.

The rearrangement joins TRBV5-1 to TRBJ1-6, with TRBD1 matching 7 bases. The CDR3 extends over 14 amino acids. From germline, CDR1 is SGHRS and CDR2 YFSETQ. Trimming removed 7 bases from V and 7 bases from J; junction bases left unmatched: 8. CDR3 DNA sequence: TGCGCCAGCGGCTCGGGGACAGTCAATTCACCCCTCCACTTT. As protein: CASGSGTVNSPLHF.

This clonotype was seen ten or more times. V usage is TRBV29-1 and J usage is TRBJ2-7, with D perhaps matching TRBD1 (6 bases). This CDR3 is 11 amino acids long. V dropped 7 bases and J dropped 6 bases, with 13 bases sitting between them. CDR1 and CDR2 from the germline V gene are SQVTM and ANQGSEA. DNA for the CDR3: TGCAGCGGGGGAGTAGGGGGCGAGCAGTACTTC. Its translation is CSGGVGGEQYF.

This clonotype turned up a few times. The chain has TRBV7-9 and TRBJ2-1; 9 bases agree with TRBD1. The CDR3 spans 17 residues. V lost 5 bases and J lost 0; bases outside the gene matches: 8. Germline V gene data show CDR1 as SEHNR and CDR2 as FQNEAQ (reference sequence). As DNA, the CDR3 is TGTGCCAGCAGCCCTCGATCGACAGGGGGCTCCTACAATGAGCAGTTCTTC. It specifies CASSPRSTGGSYNEQFF.

This clonotype was found a few times. The V call is TRBV3-1, the J call TRBJ2-7; no reliable D call. The germline gives CDR1 LGHDT, CDR2 YNNKEL (reference sequence). Trimming pared 2 bases from V and 3 bases from J, leaving 5 bases between. The CDR3 has 12 residues. The CDR3 nucleotides are TGTGCCAGCAGCCAATGGAGCTACGAGCAGTACTTC. Translation: CASSQWSYEQYF.

This clonotype came up many times. The V gene is TRBV20-1, the J gene TRBJ1-2; D gene unclear. In germline, CDR1 is DFQATT, CDR2 SNEGSKA (reference sequence). CDR3 length equals 11 residues. Between the trimmed V and J ends, which lost 8 bases and 13 bases, there was a span of 20 bases. The CDR3: CSSSAGSLSTF. For the CDR3, the DNA is TGCAGTTCAAGTGCGGGGAGTCTGAGCACCTTC.

The gene calls are TRBV29-1 and TRBJ2-1, with 7 bases matching TRBD2. Trimming took 3 bases from V and 2 from J; bases not matched to a gene: 13. Germline V gene data show CDR1 as SQVTM and CDR2 as ANQGSEA. This CDR3 has 17 residues. CDR3 coding DNA: TGCAGCGTTGAGTCGCCGCTGGGGGGGAAAACCTACAATGAGCAGTTCTTC. Translating gives CSVESPLGGKTYNEQFF.

The chain employs TRBV29-1 and TRBJ1-6; possible D gene TRBD1, 6 bases. Trimming removed 5 bases at V and 7 bases at J, with 12 bases between. Germline V gives CDR1 SQVTM, CDR2 ANQGSEA. The CDR3 contains 13 residues. This CDR3 is CSVRTAGNSPLHF. In nucleotides, the CDR3 is TGCAGCGTTCGGACAGCGGGGAATTCACCCCTCCACTTT.

The chain joins TRBV3-1 to TRBJ2-7; 9 nucleotides agree with TRBD2. In germline, CDR1 is LGHDT, CDR2 YNNKEL (reference sequence). This CDR3 is built from 13 residues. Trimming cost V 1 base and J 10 bases; bases outside gene matches: 5. This CDR3 is CASSQGSSGIQYF. In DNA form, the CDR3 reads TGTGCCAGCAGCCAAGGCTCTAGCGGGATACAGTACTTC.

The V gene is TRBV6-2 or TRBV6-3, the J gene TRBJ1-5; D might be TRBD1 (6 bases). CDR1 is MNHEY and CDR2 is SVGEGT in the germline V gene. This CDR3 is 15 amino acids long. V gave up 5 bases and J gave up 0 bases, with 11 bases separating them. CDR3 sequence (DNA): TGTGCCAGCAGTGCCGGGACACATAGCAATCAGCCCCAGCATTTT. It is translated as CASSAGTHSNQPQHF.

There are many counts of this clonotype. The CDR3, as DNA: TGTGCCAGCAGGTCCGGGACAGTTAGCAATCAGCCCCAGCATTTT. Its translation: CASRSGTVSNQPQHF. This sequence joins TRBV6-2 or TRBV6-3 and TRBJ1-5; 7 nucleotides match TRBD1. The V gene's germline CDR1 is MNHEY and CDR2 SVGEGT. Unmatched junction bases numbered 5, after V lost 6 bases and J lost 0 bases. The CDR3 totals 15 residues.

The chain uses TRBV7-3 and TRBJ2-2; 8 bases are a match to TRBD2. The CDR3 extends over 14 amino acids. J was trimmed by 6 bases and V by 5 bases; bases with no gene match: 5. Germline V gene data show CDR1 as SGHTA and CDR2 as FQGTGA. CDR3 sequence: CASSLRGESGELFF. CDR3 DNA sequence: TGTGCCAGCAGCCTGCGGGGGGAATCCGGGGAGCTGTTTTTT.

This clonotype was recorded at least ten times. The rearrangement joins TRBV12-3 or TRBV12-4 to TRBJ2-3; unclear D gene. V lost 2 bases to trimming and J lost 2 bases, with 11 bases between them. This CDR3 region has 15 residues. The CDR3 here is CASSLSAGYTDTQYF. For the CDR3, the DNA is TGTGCCAGCAGTTTATCGGCCGGGTACACAGATACGCAGTATTTT.

This clonotype was seen a few times. This sequence joins TRBV4-3 and TRBJ1-3; TRBD1 is a possible D gene (6 bases). CDR3 length: 16 amino acids. V lost 2 bases to trimming and J lost 4 bases, with 15 bases between them. Per the germline V gene, CDR1 is LGHNA and CDR2 is YSLEER. The CDR3 region has the DNA TGCGCCAGCAGCCAAAGGTTGGGGGGGCTCGGAAACACCATATATTTT. It is translated as CASSQRLGGLGNTIYF.

V gene TRBV12-3 or TRBV12-4 combines with J gene TRBJ2-1; tentatively, D is TRBD2 (5 bases). Trimming took 1 base from V and 10 from J, leaving 17 bases between them. The CDR3 contains 15 residues. CDR3 residues: CASSLGPGSVGEQFF. Written as DNA, the CDR3 is TGTGCCAGCAGTTTAGGGCCGGGGAGCGTCGGGGAGCAGTTCTTC.

This clonotype showed up just a few times. The genes are TRBV12-3 or TRBV12-4 and TRBJ2-7; no reliable D call. This CDR3 comprises 12 residues. Trimming pared 7 bases from V and 6 bases from J, leaving 13 bases between. CDR3 region: CASNGPSGEQYF. The CDR3 nucleotides read TGTGCCAGCAACGGCCCTTCTGGCGAGCAGTACTTC.

This clonotype was counted only a few times. The chain uses TRBV12-3 or TRBV12-4 and TRBJ2-5; 11 nucleotides match TRBD2. The V and J ends lost 3 bases and 4 bases, in that order; junction bases with no gene match: 7. The length of the CDR3 is 16 residues. DNA for the CDR3: TGTGCCAGCAGTTTCTTAGCGGGGGGGCCGGGAGAGACCCAGTACTTC. Amino acids: CASSFLAGGPGETQYF.

This clonotype was recorded a few times. This sequence joins TRBV11-2 and TRBJ2-1, with 9 bases aligning to TRBD1. Unmatched junction bases numbered 13, after V lost 2 bases and J lost 8 bases. Germline lookup yields CDR1 SGHAT and CDR2 FQNNGV. This CDR3 spans 17 amino acids. CDR3 region: CASSLTDRGSGVYEQFF. CDR3 sequence (DNA): TGTGCCAGCAGCTTAACGGACAGGGGCAGCGGGGTTTATGAGCAGTTCTTC.

The table lists this clonotype with many counts. The gene calls are TRBV4-1 and TRBJ1-6; D may be TRBD1 (6 bases). Trimming took off 1 base at V and 7 bases at J, with 23 bases between the two ends. The CDR3 loop spans 19 amino acids. Germline V CDR1 and CDR2: MGHRA, YSYEKL. CDR3 sequence (DNA): TGCGCCAGCAGCCAAGGTCGGGATATGACAGGACGAAGAAATTCACCCCTCCACTTT. This translates into CASSQGRDMTGRRNSPLHF.

This clonotype was found a few times. This chain uses TRBV18 with TRBJ1-5; 10 bases match TRBD1. CDR1 is KGHSH and CDR2 is LQKENI in the germline V gene. Trimming cost V 4 bases and J 6 bases; bases outside gene matches: 6. This CDR3 has 15 residues. The CDR3 nucleotides are TGTGCCAGCTCACTCTCCGGGACAGGGGCTCAGCCCCAGCATTTT. Encoded protein: CASSLSGTGAQPQHF.

Here the CDR3 DNA reads TGCGCCAGCAGACTGGCGGCAGGGTCGAACACTGAAGCTTTCTTT. This codes for CASRLAAGSNTEAFF. The chain carries TRBV5-1 and TRBJ1-1; weak D call: TRBD1 (5 bases). Per germline, CDR1 SGHRS and CDR2 YFSETQ. Trimming shortened V by 5 bases and J by 1 base, and 15 bases separated the two germline ends. There are 15 residues in the CDR3.

This chain connects TRBV20-1 to TRBJ1-2, with 7 nucleotides matching TRBD1. Per the germline V gene, CDR1 is DFQATT and CDR2 is SNEGSKA (reference sequence). V lost 6 bases and J lost 6; bases outside the gene matches: 7. The length of the CDR3 is 12 residues. The CDR3 loop is CSARGGRNGYTF. The CDR3 DNA reads as TGCAGTGCCAGGGGGGGTCGGAATGGCTACACCTTC.

The table lists this clonotype with a few counts. The V gene is TRBV7-9, the J gene TRBJ2-7; no reliable D call. The CDR3 runs 16 residues. Germline CDR1 SEHNR, CDR2 FQNEAQ (reference sequence). Deletions cut 4 bases from V and 0 bases from J, with 16 bases between. DNA of the CDR3: TGTGCCAGCAGCTCTTCCCCCCGAACCCCCTCCTACGAGCAGTACTTC. This codes for CASSSSPRTPSYEQYF.

V is TRBV15 and J is TRBJ2-1; 10 nucleotides align to TRBD2. Germline trimming cut 0 bases from V and 4 bases from J; bases unmatched to any gene: 3. The CDR3 sequence is 16 residues long. The germline gives CDR1 LNHNV, CDR2 YYDKDF (reference sequence). CDR3 amino acids: CATSREASGSYNEQFF. The CDR3 DNA reads TGTGCCACCAGCAGAGAGGCTAGCGGGAGTTACAATGAGCAGTTCTTC.

The J gene is TRBJ2-3, the V gene TRBV7-3, with D perhaps matching TRBD1 (6 bases). The CDR3 totals 13 residues. From germline, CDR1 is SGHTA and CDR2 FQGTGA. Trimming stripped 5 bases from V and 4 bases from J, with 10 bases between. The CDR3 coding sequence is TGTGCCAGCAGCGGACAGTCAGCAGATACGCAGTATTTT. This gives the protein CASSGQSADTQYF.